The 23 T cell receptor beta chains below all came from one sample that was sequenced in a study of beta chain features in type 1 diabetes. Expressed TCRB transcripts were sequenced, since all the RNA that had been isolated was reverse transcribed. Method: immunoSEQ multiplex PCR; TCRdb's copy keeps in-frame clones and lacks some. The sample has under 300,000 clones; 7% to 9% are singletons. The sample taken for sequencing was central memory CD4+ T cells from blood. These receptors came from a woman between 18 and 29 years old in good health.

This clone was found many times. CDR3 sequence (DNA): TGTGCCAGCAGTCCCATCTGGGAGTTTGAAGCTTTCTTT. It codes for CASSPIWEFEAFF. The chain has TRBV2 and TRBJ1-1, with unresolved D. V gave up 5 bases and J gave up 7 bases, with 14 bases separating them. Germline CDR1 reads SNHLY; CDR2 reads FYNNEI. CDR3 length: 13 residues.

The CDR3, as DNA: TGCAGTTGTACAGTGGGTTATGGCTACACCTTC. Its translation: CSCTVGYGYTF. The V and J genes are TRBV20-1 and TRBJ1-2, with no clear D. V dropped 8 bases and J dropped 5 bases, with 12 bases sitting between them. CDR1 and CDR2 from the germline V gene are DFQATT and SNEGSKA (reference sequence). The CDR3 loop spans 11 amino acids.

The chain employs TRBV28 and TRBJ2-1; D remains ambiguous. Germline assignment: CDR1 MDHEN and CDR2 SYDVKM. CDR3 length: 13 residues. Trimming pared 5 bases from V and 15 bases from J, leaving 20 bases between. CDR3 bases: TGTGCCAGCAGTCCCCGGTCCGCTAGGTTGGTGTTCTTC. It is translated as CASSPRSARLVFF.

In its sample, this clone was seen many times. This chain uses TRBV29-1 with TRBJ2-1; 7 bases are shared with TRBD1. The V and J ends lost 4 bases and 7 bases, in that order; junction bases with no gene match: 7. The CDR3 spans 13 residues. CDR1 SQVTM and CDR2 ANQGSEA come from the germline V gene. The CDR3 nucleotides read TGCAGCGTTGTTAGGACAGGTGGGAATGAGCAGTTCTTC. Amino acids: CSVVRTGGNEQFF.

This clone came up a few times. In the same sample, other DNA sequences code for this CDR3. The V and J genes are TRBV5-6 and TRBJ1-2; D gene uncertain. The ends were cut back, 4 bases at V and 3 bases at J, with 7 bases in the middle. This CDR3 is built from 12 residues. Per the germline V gene, CDR1 is SGHDT and CDR2 is YYEEEE. The DNA of the CDR3 is TGTGCCAGCAGCCCGGGAGACTATGGCTACACCTTC. Translated, it gives CASSPGDYGYTF.

This clone was picked up a small number of times. This chain uses TRBV19 with TRBJ1-2; D remains unclear. This CDR3 has 14 amino acids. Germline V CDR1 and CDR2: LNHDA, SQIVND (reference sequence). V dropped 4 bases and J dropped 4 bases, with 13 bases sitting between them. DNA of the CDR3: TGTGCCAGTAGTAAACAGTCGACTTCCTATGGCTACACCTTC. It codes for CASSKQSTSYGYTF.

This clone was recorded a few times. The chain carries TRBV7-9 and TRBJ1-1; D perhaps matches TRBD1 (6 bases). Germline-derived CDR1 and CDR2 are SEHNR and FQNEAQ (reference sequence). V was shortened by 5 bases and J by 1 base, with 14 bases between the two germline ends. The CDR3 length is 15 residues. CDR3 residues: CASSRTGQSNTEAFF. CDR3 nucleotides: TGTGCCAGCAGCCGAACCGGACAGTCGAACACTGAAGCTTTCTTT.

In its sample, this clone was seen a few times. The chain has TRBV7-9 and TRBJ2-7; D remains ambiguous. The CDR3 is made up of 12 amino acids. The V end was cut by 0 bases, the J end by 5 bases, with 5 bases between. The germline V gene encodes CDR1 SEHNR and CDR2 FQNEAQ (reference sequence). The CDR3 is CASSLALNEQYV. The CDR3 DNA reads as TGTGCCAGCAGCTTAGCATTAAACGAGCAGTACGTC.

This clone was seen a few times. This rearrangement joins TRBV5-4 to TRBJ1-1; D might be TRBD1 (6 bases). Between the trimmed V and J ends, which lost 0 bases and 6 bases, there was a span of 9 bases. This CDR3 comprises 13 residues. The V gene's germline CDR1 is SGHNT and CDR2 YYREEE (reference sequence). The CDR3 DNA sequence: TGTGCCAGCAGCTTGGCGGGGGCAGCTGAAGCTTTCTTT. It yields the protein CASSLAGAAEAFF.

This clone came up many times. The chain links TRBV27 to TRBJ2-7; 7 bases map to TRBD1. Germline CDR1 MNHEY, CDR2 SMNVEV (reference sequence). This CDR3 contains 13 residues. With V trimmed by 8 bases and J by 6 bases, 10 bases remained unmatched. CDR3 bases: TGTGCCAGCGCTGACAGGGCCTTTATCGAGCAGTACTTC. Translation: CASADRAFIEQYF.

This chain links TRBV25-1 with TRBJ2-1; weak D call: TRBD1 (6 bases). V was trimmed by 2 bases and J by 4 bases, leaving 15 bases between them. In germline, CDR1 is MGHDK, CDR2 SYGVNS. This CDR3 has 16 amino acids. DNA of the CDR3: TGTGCCAGCAGTGAAGTGGGGGCGCGAGGTTACAATGAGCAGTTCTTC. Residues: CASSEVGARGYNEQFF.

This clone was observed a few times. The chain combines TRBV14 with TRBJ1-2; TRBD1 matches 8 bases. CDR1 and CDR2 from the germline V gene are SGHDN and FVKESK. V lost 2 bases and J lost 0; bases outside the gene matches: 2. The CDR3 runs to 15 residues. The CDR3 spells CASSQQTGANYGYTF. The CDR3 nucleotides are TGTGCCAGCAGCCAACAGACAGGGGCTAACTATGGCTACACCTTC.

This clone occurred many times. The genes are TRBV19 and TRBJ1-2, with TRBD1 as a possible D gene (5 bases). There are 12 residues in the CDR3. Germline V gene sequence: CDR1 LNHDA, CDR2 SQIVND (reference sequence). Trimming took off 4 bases at V and 10 bases at J, with 13 bases between the two ends. The DNA of the CDR3 is TGTGCCAGTAGTACAGGACACGTGGACTACACCTTC. Protein: CASSTGHVDYTF.

This clone was picked up a small number of times. This CDR3 reads CASSPAMGRYQPQHF. DNA of the CDR3: TGTGCCAGCAGCCCCGCAATGGGCAGATATCAGCCCCAGCATTTT. This sequence joins TRBV28 and TRBJ1-5; no clear D. The CDR3 sequence is 15 residues long. Deletions cut 6 bases from V and 5 bases from J, with 17 bases between. Germline-derived CDR1 and CDR2 are MDHEN and SYDVKM.

This clone turned up a few times. The rearrangement links TRBV9 to TRBJ2-3; the D is unclear. The CDR3 loop spans 14 amino acids. Germline loops: CDR1 SGDLS, CDR2 YYNGEE. V was trimmed by 0 bases and J by 3 bases, leaving 8 bases between them. The CDR3 bases are TGTGCCAGCAGCGTAGAACCGCAGACAGATACGCAGTATTTT. Its protein is CASSVEPQTDTQYF. The variable domain in full, completed from reference TRBV9 and TRBJ2-3, reads DSGVTQTPKHLITATGQRVTLRCSPRSGDLSVYWYQQSLDQGLQFLIQYYNGEERAKGNILERFSAQQFPDLHSELNLSSLELGDSALYFCASSVEPQTDTQYFGPGTRLTVL.

The gene calls are TRBV7-2 and TRBJ1-5, with D tentatively TRBD1 (5 bases). The CDR3 runs 16 residues. Trimming left V 1 base short and J 4 bases short, with 14 bases between. From germline, CDR1 is SGHTA and CDR2 FQGNSA. CDR3 sequence: CASSLVGIGGNQPQHF. As DNA, the CDR3 is TGTGCCAGCAGCTTAGTGGGTATTGGGGGAAATCAGCCCCAGCATTTT.

V is TRBV7-3 and J is TRBJ2-5, with TRBD1 identical over 7 bases. This CDR3 spans 15 amino acids. Losses at the gene ends were 5 bases for V and 1 base for J; bases not matched to a gene: 7. Per the germline V gene, CDR1 is SGHTA and CDR2 is FQGTGA. The CDR3 coding sequence is TGTGCCAGCAGCCCTTCGACAGGGACCCAAGAGACCCAGTACTTC. Its translation: CASSPSTGTQETQYF.

A few counts support this clone. The rearrangement uses TRBV19 and TRBJ1-5; unclear D gene. The germline V gene encodes CDR1 LNHDA and CDR2 SQIVND (reference sequence). The CDR3 covers 13 residues. Trimming stripped 6 bases from V and 9 bases from J, with 15 bases between. This CDR3 reads CASRGVLTGPQHF. CDR3 sequence (DNA): TGTGCCAGTAGGGGCGTCCTTACCGGGCCCCAGCATTTT.

This clone was observed a few times. This chain uses TRBV28 with TRBJ2-5; TRBD2 is a possible D gene (7 bases). Germline assignment: CDR1 MDHEN and CDR2 SYDVKM. Trimming took 4 bases from V and 5 from J, leaving 14 bases between them. The CDR3 loop spans 14 amino acids. CDR3 protein: CASSSGGLRETQYF. CDR3 coding DNA: TGTGCCAGCAGTTCCGGGGGGCTCCGGGAGACCCAGTACTTC.

The chain links TRBV10-1 to TRBJ2-7; D call uncertain. CDR3 length: 14 residues. In germline, CDR1 is WNHNN, CDR2 SYGVQD (reference sequence). Trimming shortened V by 5 bases and J by 0 bases, and 11 bases separated the two germline ends. DNA of the CDR3: TGCGCCAGCAGTTTGGAACTTACCTCCTACGAGCAGTACGTC. This codes for CASSLELTSYEQYV.

The chain combines TRBV5-1 with TRBJ2-3, with D perhaps TRBD1 (6 bases). Germline lookup yields CDR1 SGHRS and CDR2 YFSETQ. CDR3 length: 14 residues. The ends were cut back, 1 base at V and 3 bases at J, with 9 bases in the middle. This chain's CDR3 is CASSLQGSTDTQYF. Here the CDR3 DNA reads TGCGCCAGCAGCTTGCAGGGGTCAACAGATACGCAGTATTTT.

V and J are TRBV6-6 and TRBJ1-4; D remains unclear. Between the trimmed V and J ends, which lost 8 bases and 3 bases, there was a span of 10 bases. The CDR3 consists of 13 residues. CDR1 is MNHNY and CDR2 is SVGAGI in the germline V gene (reference sequence). The DNA for the CDR3 is TGTGCCAGCGCTCTTAGGGCTAATGAAAAACTGTTTTTT. Translating it yields CASALRANEKLFF.

V usage is TRBV2 and J usage is TRBJ1-1; D is unclear. V was clipped by 1 base and J by 11 bases, with 11 bases between them. The CDR3 is made up of 12 amino acids. Germline CDR1 SNHLY, CDR2 FYNNEI. The CDR3 reads CASSEVNRQAFF. The CDR3 region has the DNA TGTGCCAGCAGTGAAGTCAATCGTCAGGCTTTCTTT.